The present T cell receptor (beta chain) was sequenced within a study of cytomegalovirus exposure and HLA in healthy donors. Study-wide background: From HLA-typed donors, an early data release held some 80 million unique TCRs.

Broader study findings: The authors enumerated under 200 TCR beta chains as linked to cytomegalovirus.

The PCR had 60 Vbeta and 13 Jbeta primers. Clones were read by immunoSEQ multiplex PCR, and TCRdb kept only the in-frame ones, dropping some. The sample carries fewer than 100,000 clones, 7.5% to 8.5% recorded once. V dropped 9 bases and J dropped 5 bases, with 13 bases sitting between them. Germline CDR1 and CDR2: MDHEN and SYDVKM. The CDR3 is made up of 12 amino acids. In regard to this clone: Its antigen remains unidentified.

The source is a man aged 50 to 59 in good health and CMV-seronegative. Sequences were obtained from PBMCs. V usage is TRBV28 and J usage is TRBJ1-1; a possible D gene is TRBD1 (5 bases). For the CDR3, the DNA is TGTGCCAGTGGGACGGGAGGGACTGAAGCTTTCTTT. Translated: CASGTGGTEAFF. The full variable domain, in which reference TRBV28 and TRBJ1-1 provide the parts outside the CDR3, is DVKVTQSSRYLVKRTGEKVFLECVQDMDHENMFWYRQDPGLGLRLIYFSYDVKMKEKGDIPEGYSVSREKKERFSLILESASTNQTSMYLCASGTGGTEAFFGQGTRLTVV.